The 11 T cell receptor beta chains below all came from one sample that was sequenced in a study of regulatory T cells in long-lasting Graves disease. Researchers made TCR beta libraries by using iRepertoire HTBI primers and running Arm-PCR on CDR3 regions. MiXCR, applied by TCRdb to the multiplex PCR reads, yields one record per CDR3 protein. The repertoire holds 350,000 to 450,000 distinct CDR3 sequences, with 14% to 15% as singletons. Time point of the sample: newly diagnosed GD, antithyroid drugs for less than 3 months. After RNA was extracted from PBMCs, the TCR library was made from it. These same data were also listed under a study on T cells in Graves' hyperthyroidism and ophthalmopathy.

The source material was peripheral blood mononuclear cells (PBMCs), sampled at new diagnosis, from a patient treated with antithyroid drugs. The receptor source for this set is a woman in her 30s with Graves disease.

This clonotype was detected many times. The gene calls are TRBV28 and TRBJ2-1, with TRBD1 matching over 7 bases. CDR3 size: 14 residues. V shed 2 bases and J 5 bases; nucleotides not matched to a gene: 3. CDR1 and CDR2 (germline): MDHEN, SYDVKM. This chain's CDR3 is CASSLDRVNNEQFF. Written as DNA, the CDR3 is TGTGCCAGCAGTTTAGACAGGGTGAACAATGAGCAGTTCTTC.

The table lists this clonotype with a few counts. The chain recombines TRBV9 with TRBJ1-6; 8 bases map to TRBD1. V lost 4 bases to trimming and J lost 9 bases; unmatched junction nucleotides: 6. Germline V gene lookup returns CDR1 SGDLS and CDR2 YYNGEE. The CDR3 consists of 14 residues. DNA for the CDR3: TGTGCCAGCAGCCGGCAGGGGGCTAGTTCACCCCTCCACTTT. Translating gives CASSRQGASSPLHF. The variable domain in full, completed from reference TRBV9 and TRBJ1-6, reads DSGVTQTPKHLITATGQRVTLRCSPRSGDLSVYWYQQSLDQGLQFLIQYYNGEERAKGNILERFSAQQFPDLHSELNLSSLELGDSALYFCASSRQGASSPLHFGNGTRLTVT.

The CDR3 sequence is CASSPPGGRGQEKLFF. The CDR3 nucleotides read TGTGCCAGCAGTCCCCCCGGGGGCAGGGGGCAAGAAAAACTGTTTTTT. V gene TRBV12-3 or TRBV12-4 combines with J gene TRBJ1-4; 8 positions match TRBD1. V was clipped by 5 bases and J by 8 bases; unmatched bases: 13. The CDR3 has 16 amino acids.

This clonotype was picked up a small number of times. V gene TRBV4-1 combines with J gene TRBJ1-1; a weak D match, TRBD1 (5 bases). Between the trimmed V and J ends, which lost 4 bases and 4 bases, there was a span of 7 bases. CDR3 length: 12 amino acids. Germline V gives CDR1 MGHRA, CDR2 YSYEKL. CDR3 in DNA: TGCGCCAGCAGCCCCGGGACCACTGAAGCTTTCTTT. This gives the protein CASSPGTTEAFF.

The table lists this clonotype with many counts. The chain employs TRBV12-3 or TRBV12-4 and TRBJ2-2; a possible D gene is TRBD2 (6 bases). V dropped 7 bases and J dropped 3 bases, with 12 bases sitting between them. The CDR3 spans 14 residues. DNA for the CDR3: TGTGCCAGCATCTCCGGGACTTACACCGGGGAGCTGTTTTTT. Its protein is CASISGTYTGELFF.

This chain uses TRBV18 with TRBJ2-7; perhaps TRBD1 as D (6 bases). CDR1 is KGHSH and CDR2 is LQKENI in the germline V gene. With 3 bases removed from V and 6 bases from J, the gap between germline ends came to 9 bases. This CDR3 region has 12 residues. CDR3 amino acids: CASSPGQPEQYF. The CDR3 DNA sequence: TGTGCCAGCTCACCGGGACAACCCGAGCAGTACTTC.

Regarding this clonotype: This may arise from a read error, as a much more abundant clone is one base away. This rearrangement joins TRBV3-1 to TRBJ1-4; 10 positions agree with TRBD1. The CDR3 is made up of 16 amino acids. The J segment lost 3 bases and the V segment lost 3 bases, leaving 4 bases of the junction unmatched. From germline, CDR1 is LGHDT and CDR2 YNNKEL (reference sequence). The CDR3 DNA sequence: TGTGCCAGCAGCCAGAAGGGGACAGGGGCTAATGAAAAACTGTTTTTT. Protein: CASSQKGTGANEKLFF.

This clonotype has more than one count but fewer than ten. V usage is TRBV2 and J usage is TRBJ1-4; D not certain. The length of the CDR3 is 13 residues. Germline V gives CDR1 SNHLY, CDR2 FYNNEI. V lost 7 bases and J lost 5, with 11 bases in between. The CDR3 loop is CASKGGENEKLFF. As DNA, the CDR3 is TGTGCCAGCAAAGGCGGAGAAAATGAAAAACTGTTTTTT.

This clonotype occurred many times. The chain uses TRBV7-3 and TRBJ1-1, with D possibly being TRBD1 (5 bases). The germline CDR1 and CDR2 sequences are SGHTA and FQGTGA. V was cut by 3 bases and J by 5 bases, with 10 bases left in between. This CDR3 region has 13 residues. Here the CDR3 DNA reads TGTGCCAGCAGCTTTGGGGGGGGGACTGAAGCTTTCTTT. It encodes CASSFGGGTEAFF.

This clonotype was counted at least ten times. CDR3 amino acids: CASTKGEPYGYTF. CDR3 DNA: TGTGCCAGCACCAAAGGGGAACCCTATGGCTACACCTTC. The V and J genes are TRBV6-1 and TRBJ1-2; D perhaps matches TRBD1 (5 bases). CDR1 is MNHNS, CDR2 SASEGT, per germline. The CDR3 sequence is 13 residues long. Trimming removed 7 bases at V and 4 bases at J, with 13 bases between.

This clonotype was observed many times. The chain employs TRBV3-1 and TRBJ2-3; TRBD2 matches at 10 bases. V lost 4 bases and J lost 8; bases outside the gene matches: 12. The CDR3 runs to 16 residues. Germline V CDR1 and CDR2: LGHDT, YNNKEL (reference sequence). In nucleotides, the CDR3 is TGTGCCAGCAGCCCGGGCGGGCTAGCGGGAGTAGGTACGCAGTATTTT. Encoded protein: CASSPGGLAGVGTQYF.